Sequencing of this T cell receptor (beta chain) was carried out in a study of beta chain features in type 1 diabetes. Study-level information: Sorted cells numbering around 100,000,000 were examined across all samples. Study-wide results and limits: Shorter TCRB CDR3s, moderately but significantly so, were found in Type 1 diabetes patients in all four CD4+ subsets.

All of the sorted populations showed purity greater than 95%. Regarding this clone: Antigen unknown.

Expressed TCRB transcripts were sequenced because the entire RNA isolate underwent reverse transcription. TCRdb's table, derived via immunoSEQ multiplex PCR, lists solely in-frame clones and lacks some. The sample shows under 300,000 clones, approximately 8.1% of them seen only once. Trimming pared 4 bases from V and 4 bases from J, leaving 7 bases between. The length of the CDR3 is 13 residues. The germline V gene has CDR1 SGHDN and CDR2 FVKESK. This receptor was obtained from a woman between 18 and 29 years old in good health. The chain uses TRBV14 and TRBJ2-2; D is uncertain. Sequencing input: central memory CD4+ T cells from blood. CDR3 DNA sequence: TGTGCCAGCAGCCCAACAACCACCGGGGAGCTGTTTTTT. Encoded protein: CASSPTTTGELFF.